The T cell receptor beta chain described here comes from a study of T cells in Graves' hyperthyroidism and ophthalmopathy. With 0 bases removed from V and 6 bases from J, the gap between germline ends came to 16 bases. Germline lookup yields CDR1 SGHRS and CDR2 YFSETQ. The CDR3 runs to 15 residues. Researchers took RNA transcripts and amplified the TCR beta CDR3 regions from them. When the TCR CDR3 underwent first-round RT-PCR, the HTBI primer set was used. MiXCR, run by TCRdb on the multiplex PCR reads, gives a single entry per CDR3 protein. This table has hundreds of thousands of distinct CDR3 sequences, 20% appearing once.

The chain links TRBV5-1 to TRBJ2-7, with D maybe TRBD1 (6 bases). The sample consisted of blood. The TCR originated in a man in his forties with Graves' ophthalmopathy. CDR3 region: CASSLEQGPYCEQYF. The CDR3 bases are TGCGCCAGCAGCTTGGAACAGGGCCCTTACTGCGAGCAGTACTTC.